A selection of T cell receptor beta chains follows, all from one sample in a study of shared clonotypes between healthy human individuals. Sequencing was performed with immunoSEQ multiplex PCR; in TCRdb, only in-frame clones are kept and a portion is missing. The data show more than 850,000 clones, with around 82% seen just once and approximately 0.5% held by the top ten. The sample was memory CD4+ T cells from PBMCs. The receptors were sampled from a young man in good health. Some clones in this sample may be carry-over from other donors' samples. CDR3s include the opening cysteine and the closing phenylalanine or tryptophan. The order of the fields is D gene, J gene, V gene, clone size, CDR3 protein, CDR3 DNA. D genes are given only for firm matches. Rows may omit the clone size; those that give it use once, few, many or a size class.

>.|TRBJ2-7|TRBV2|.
CASSAQSYEQYF
TGTGCCAGCAGTGCCCAGTCCTACGAGCAGTACTTC
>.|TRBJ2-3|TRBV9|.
CASSVVGSSINTQYF
TGTGCCAGCAGCGTAGTGGGCAGCTCTATTAATACGCAGTATTTT
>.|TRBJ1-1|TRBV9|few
CASSVVPQGMNTEAFF
TGTGCCAGCAGCGTAGTTCCCCAGGGAATGAACACTGAAGCTTTCTTT
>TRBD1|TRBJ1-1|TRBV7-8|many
CASSLRGVTGGKVTEAFF
TGTGCCAGCAGCCTCCGGGGGGTGACAGGGGGCAAGGTTACTGAAGCTTTCTTT
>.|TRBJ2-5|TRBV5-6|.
CASSLETTEETQYF
TGTGCCAGCAGCTTGGAAACGACAGAAGAGACCCAGTACTTC
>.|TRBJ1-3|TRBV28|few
CASTTVVRGNTIYF
TGTGCCAGCACTACGGTTGTAAGGGGAAACACCATATATTTT
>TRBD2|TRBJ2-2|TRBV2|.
CASGRTSGTTGELFF
TGTGCCAGCGGACGGACTAGCGGGACCACCGGGGAGCTGTTTTTT
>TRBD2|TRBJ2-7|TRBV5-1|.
CASSLTFGLAGAAYEQYF
TGCGCCAGCAGCTTGACCTTCGGACTAGCGGGAGCGGCCTACGAGCAGTACTTC
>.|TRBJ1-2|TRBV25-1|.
CASSESVGPQNYGYTF
TGTGCCAGCAGTGAATCGGTAGGGCCTCAAAACTATGGCTACACCTTC
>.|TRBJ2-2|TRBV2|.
CASSYAAGEGELFF
TGTGCCAGCAGTTACGCTGCAGGTGAAGGGGAGCTGTTTTTT
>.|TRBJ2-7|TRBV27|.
CASSLSRRYF
TGTGCCAGCAGTTTAAGTCGGAGGTACTTC
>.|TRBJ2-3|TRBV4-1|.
CASSQDASSTDTQYF
TGCGCCAGCAGCCAAGATGCGTCCAGCACAGATACGCAGTATTTT
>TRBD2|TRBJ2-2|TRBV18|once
CASSRRGSGSVPGELFF
TGTGCCAGCTCCCGACGGGGGAGCGGGAGTGTTCCCGGGGAGCTGTTTTTT
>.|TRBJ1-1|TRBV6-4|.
CASSATWNTEAFF
TGTGCCAGCAGTGCCACATGGAACACTGAAGCTTTCTTT
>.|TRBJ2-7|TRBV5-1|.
CASSLQTGLLYEQYF
TGCGCCAGCAGCTTGCAGACCGGACTACTTTACGAGCAGTACTTC
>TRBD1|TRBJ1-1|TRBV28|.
CASSAPGQGSTEAFF
TGTGCCAGCAGTGCTCCGGGACAGGGGAGCACTGAAGCTTTCTTT
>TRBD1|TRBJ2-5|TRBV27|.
CASSLGQGMARGDRGETQYF
TGTGCCAGCAGTCTAGGACAGGGGATGGCTAGAGGGGACCGAGGGGAGACCCAGTACTTC
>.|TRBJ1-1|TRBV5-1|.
CASSLQEANTEAFF
TGCGCCAGCAGCTTGCAGGAGGCGAACACTGAAGCTTTCTTT